Listed below are T cell receptor beta chains from one sample, sequenced in a study of T cell responses to AZD1222 COVID-19 vaccine. Produced via immunoSEQ multiplex PCR; TCRdb's table is partial and in-frame only. The top ten clones hold 4% to 5.5% of a sample with around 150,000 clones, around 92% of them seen once. The sample consisted of peripheral blood, taken on day 0 of MenACWY control vaccination. The receptors come from an adult in good health. The CDR3 runs from the conserved cysteine through the conserved F or W. A D gene is named only where the DNA matches it firmly. Some rows have no size entry. The others give once, few or many, or a class for an expanded clone.

D: .; J: TRBJ2-5; size: .; V: TRBV4-2; DNA: TGTGCCAGCAGCCGCGGACGGCAAGAGACCCAGTACTTC; CDR3: CASSRGRQETQYF
D: TRBD1; J: TRBJ1-2; size: .; V: TRBV27; DNA: TGTGCCAGCAGAACTATGACAGGGTGGTATGGCTACACCTTC; CDR3: CASRTMTGWYGYTF
D: .; J: TRBJ1-5; size: once; V: TRBV28; DNA: TGTGCCAGCAGCGATGTGGGGTCTAAAGCCCAGCATTTT; CDR3: CASSDVGSKAQHF
D: TRBD1; J: TRBJ1-3; size: .; V: TRBV19; DNA: TGTGCCAGTACGGGCGGACTCGGGACAGGCGAATCTGGAAACACCATATATTTT; CDR3: CASTGGLGTGESGNTIYF
D: TRBD1; J: TRBJ1-4; size: .; V: TRBV7-9; DNA: TGTGCCAGCAGCTCGGACAGGGAAGATGAAAAACTGTTTTTT; CDR3: CASSSDREDEKLFF
D: .; J: TRBJ1-6; size: .; V: TRBV28; DNA: TGTGCCAGCTCGTTCCTCGGCTCACCCCTCCACTTT; CDR3: CASSFLGSPLHF
D: TRBD1; J: TRBJ1-2; size: .; V: TRBV29-1; DNA: TGCAGCGTGGAGGGACAGAGGGCCCCGTATGGCTACACCTTC; CDR3: CSVEGQRAPYGYTF
D: TRBD2; J: TRBJ2-2; size: .; V: TRBV6-5; DNA: TGTGCCAGCAGAATAGCGGGAGGAAGAACCGGGGAGCTGTTTTTT; CDR3: CASRIAGGRTGELFF
D: .; J: TRBJ1-1; size: .; V: TRBV27; DNA: TGTGCCAGCAGTCGGGGAGGGGCCACTGAAGCTTTCTTT; CDR3: CASSRGGATEAFF
D: .; J: TRBJ1-5; size: .; V: TRBV19; DNA: TGTGCCAGTAGCGGGATCAATCAGCCCCAGCATTTT; CDR3: CASSGINQPQHF
D: .; J: TRBJ1-6; size: .; V: TRBV7-2; DNA: TGTGCCAGCACCCCTATGGCTTGGGGTGTCAATTCACCCCTCCACTTT; CDR3: CASTPMAWGVNSPLHF
D: TRBD2; J: TRBJ2-3; size: .; V: TRBV19; DNA: TGTGCCAGTAGTATGACTAGCGGGACGATAGATACGCAGTATTTT; CDR3: CASSMTSGTIDTQYF
D: .; J: TRBJ2-7; size: once; V: TRBV28; DNA: TGTGCCAGCAGTCCCCCCCGGACAGCTTCCTACGAGCAGTACTTC; CDR3: CASSPPRTASYEQYF
D: .; J: TRBJ2-2; size: .; V: TRBV19; DNA: TGTGCCAGTAGTATAGGTCGCACCGGGGAGCTGTTTTTT; CDR3: CASSIGRTGELFF
D: TRBD2; J: TRBJ2-1; size: .; V: TRBV28; DNA: TGTGCCAGCTCCCCGGGAGGAGGCTACAATGAGCAGTTCTTC; CDR3: CASSPGGGYNEQFF
D: .; J: TRBJ2-3; size: .; V: TRBV28; DNA: TGTGCCAGCAGTTTGTGGACCCCCTCAACGCAGTATTTT; CDR3: CASSLWTPSTQYF
D: .; J: TRBJ1-4; size: .; V: TRBV10-3; DNA: TGTGCCATCAGTGAGTCGTCGGTGACACCTGAAAAACTGTTTTTT; CDR3: CAISESSVTPEKLFF